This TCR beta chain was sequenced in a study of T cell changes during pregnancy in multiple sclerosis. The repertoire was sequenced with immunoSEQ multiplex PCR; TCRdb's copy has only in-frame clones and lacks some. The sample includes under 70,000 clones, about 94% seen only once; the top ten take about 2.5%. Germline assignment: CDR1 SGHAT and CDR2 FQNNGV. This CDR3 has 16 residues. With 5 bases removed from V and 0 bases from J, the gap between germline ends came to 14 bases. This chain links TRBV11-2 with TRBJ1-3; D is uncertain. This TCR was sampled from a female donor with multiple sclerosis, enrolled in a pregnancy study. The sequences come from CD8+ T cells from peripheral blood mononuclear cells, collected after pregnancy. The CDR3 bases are TGTGCCAGCAGCCTCCGGACTGCAAGCTCTGGAAACACCATATATTTT. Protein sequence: CASSLRTASSGNTIYF.